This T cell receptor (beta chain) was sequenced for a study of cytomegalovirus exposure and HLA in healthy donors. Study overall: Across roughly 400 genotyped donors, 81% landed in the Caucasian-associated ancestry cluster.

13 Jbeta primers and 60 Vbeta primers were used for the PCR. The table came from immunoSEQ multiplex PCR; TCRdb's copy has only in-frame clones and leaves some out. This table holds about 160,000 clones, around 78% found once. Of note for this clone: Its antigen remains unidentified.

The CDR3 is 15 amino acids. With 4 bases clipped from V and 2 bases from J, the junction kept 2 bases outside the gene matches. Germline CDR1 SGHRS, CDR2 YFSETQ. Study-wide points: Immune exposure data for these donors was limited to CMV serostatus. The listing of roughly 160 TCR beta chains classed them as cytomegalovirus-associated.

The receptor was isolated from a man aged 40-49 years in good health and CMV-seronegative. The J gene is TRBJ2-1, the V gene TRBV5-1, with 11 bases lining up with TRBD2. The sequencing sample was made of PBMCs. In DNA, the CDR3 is TGCGCCAGCAGCACTAGCGGGAGTCCCTACAATGAGCAGTTCTTC. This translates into CASSTSGSPYNEQFF. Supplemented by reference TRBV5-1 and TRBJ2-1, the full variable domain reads KAGVTQTPRYLIKTRGQQVTLSCSPISGHRSVSWYQQTPGQGLQFLFEYFSETQRNKGNFPGRFSGRQFSNSRSEMNVSTLELGDSALYLCASSTSGSPYNEQFFGPGTRLTVL.